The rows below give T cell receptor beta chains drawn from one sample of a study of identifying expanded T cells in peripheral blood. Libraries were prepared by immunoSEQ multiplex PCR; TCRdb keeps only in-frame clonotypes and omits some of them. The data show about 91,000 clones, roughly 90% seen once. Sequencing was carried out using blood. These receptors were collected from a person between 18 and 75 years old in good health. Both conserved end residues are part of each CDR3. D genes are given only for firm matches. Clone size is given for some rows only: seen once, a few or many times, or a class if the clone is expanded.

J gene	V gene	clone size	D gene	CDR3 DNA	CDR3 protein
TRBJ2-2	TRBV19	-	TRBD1	TGTGCCAGTAGTGCATGGGCCGGGACAGGGGACACCGGGGAGCTGTTTTTT	CASSAWAGTGDTGELFF
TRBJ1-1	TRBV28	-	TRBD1	TGTGCCAGCAGTTCCGGGACAGGGACTATGAACACTGAAGCTTTCTTT	CASSSGTGTMNTEAFF
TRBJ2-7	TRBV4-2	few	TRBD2	TGTGCCAGCAGCCAAGAGCGCCTAGCGGGGAGCTCCTACGAGCAGTACTTC	CASSQERLAGSSYEQYF
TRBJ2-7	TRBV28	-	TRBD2	TGTGCCAGCAGTAACAGCGGGGCCTACGAGCAGTACTTC	CASSNSGAYEQYF
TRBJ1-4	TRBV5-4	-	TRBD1	TGTGCCAGCAGCCACACAGGGGGGCCTAATGAAAAACTGTTTTTT	CASSHTGGPNEKLFF
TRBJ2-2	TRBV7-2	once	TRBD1	TGTGCCAGCAGCAAGTGGACAGGGGGCGCCAGTACCGGGGAGCTGTTTTTT	CASSKWTGGASTGELFF
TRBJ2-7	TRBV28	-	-	TGTGCCAGCAGCCCGGGACCGAGACCTTACGAGCAGTACTTC	CASSPGPRPYEQYF
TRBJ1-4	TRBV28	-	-	TGTGCCAGCAGTTTATCAGGGGTTGTAGGTGAAAAACTGTTTTTT	CASSLSGVVGEKLFF
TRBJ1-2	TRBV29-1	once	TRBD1	TGCCCCACATATAGGACAGGGGTTACCCCCGGCTACACCTTC	CPTYRTGVTPGYTF
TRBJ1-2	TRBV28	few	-	TGTGCCAGCAGTCCCAATCCCCCCTATGGCTACACCTTC	CASSPNPPYGYTF
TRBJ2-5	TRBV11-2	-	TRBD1	TGTGCCAGCAGCTTAGGAACAGGGGGCGGAGAGACCCAGTACTTC	CASSLGTGGGETQYF
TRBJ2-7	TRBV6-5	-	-	TGTGCCAGCAGTCGAGACAGCTACGAGCAGTACTTC	CASSRDSYEQYF
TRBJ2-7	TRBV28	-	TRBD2	TGTGCCAGCAGTCCCTGGACTAGCGGGACCCCGTTTGCTTACGAGCAGTACTTC	CASSPWTSGTPFAYEQYF
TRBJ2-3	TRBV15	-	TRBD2	TGTGCCACCAGCAGAGATTACGGGACTAGCGGGGACCGTGCCTTCACAGATACGCAGTATTTT	CATSRDYGTSGDRAFTDTQYF
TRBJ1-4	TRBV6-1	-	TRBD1	TGTGCCAGCAGTGAGAAGGGGGCCGGTAATGAAAAACTGTTTTTT	CASSEKGAGNEKLFF
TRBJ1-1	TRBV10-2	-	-	TGCGCCAGCAGTGATTGGGGGGTGGGGTCTGAAGCTTTCTTT	CASSDWGVGSEAFF